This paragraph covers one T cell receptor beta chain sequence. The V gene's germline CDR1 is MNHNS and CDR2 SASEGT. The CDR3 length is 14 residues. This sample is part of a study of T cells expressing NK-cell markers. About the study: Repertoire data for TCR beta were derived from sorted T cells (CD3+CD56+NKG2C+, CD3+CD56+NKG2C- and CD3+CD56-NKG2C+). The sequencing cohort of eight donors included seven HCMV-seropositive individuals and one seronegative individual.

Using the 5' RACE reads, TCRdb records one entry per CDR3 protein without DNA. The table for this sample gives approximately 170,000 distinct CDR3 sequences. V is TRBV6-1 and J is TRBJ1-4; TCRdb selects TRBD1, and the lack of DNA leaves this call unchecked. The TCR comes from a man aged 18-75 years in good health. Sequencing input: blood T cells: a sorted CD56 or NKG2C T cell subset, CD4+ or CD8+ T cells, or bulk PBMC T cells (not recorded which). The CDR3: CASSRDRRNEKLFF.